This is a list of T cell receptor beta chains from one sample in a study of blood T cell repertoires in COVID-19. Using immunoSEQ multiplex PCR, the repertoire was profiled, and TCRdb retains in-frame clones only, with some absent. The repertoire consists of fewer than 250,000 clones, with around 84% occurring once and the leading ten covering approximately 7.4%. Sequenced input: PBMCs or T cells enriched from blood (not recorded which). The receptors were sampled from a middle-aged woman with acute COVID-19. CDR3s include the opening cysteine and the closing phenylalanine or tryptophan. The D gene is left open where the match is weak. Expanded clones get a size class; other rows say once, few or many, or leave the size out.

V gene,J gene,D gene,clone size,CDR3 DNA,CDR3 protein
TRBV5-4,TRBJ1-6,TRBD1,.,TGTGCCAGCAGCGCGGACAGGGGGCTCGATTCACCCCTCCACTTT,CASSADRGLDSPLHF
TRBV7-6,TRBJ2-3,TRBD1,.,TGTGCCAGCAGCCAAGGGACAGGGGGGTCAGATACGCAGTATTTT,CASSQGTGGSDTQYF
TRBV5-1,TRBJ1-3,TRBD1,few,TGCGCCAGCAGCCCCTCGACAGGGAGCTCTGGAAACACCATATATTTT,CASSPSTGSSGNTIYF
TRBV12-3/TRBV12-4,TRBJ1-4,.,.,TGTGCCAGCAGTTCCCCGGGTGGGGAAAAACTGTTTTTT,CASSSPGGEKLFF
TRBV5-5,TRBJ1-4,.,once,TGTGCCAGCATCAAATTCGGCAGGGGTGATGAAAAACTGTTTTTT,CASIKFGRGDEKLFF
TRBV30,TRBJ2-6,.,.,TGTGCCTGGAGCATCTCTGGGGCCAACGTCCTGACTTTC,CAWSISGANVLTF
TRBV6-5,TRBJ2-5,TRBD1,.,TGTGCCAGCACCAAAATACAGGGGGACCAAGAGACCCAGTACTTC,CASTKIQGDQETQYF
TRBV14,TRBJ2-1,.,.,TGTGCCAGCAGCCCCAGATCCGCTAGCTACAATGAGCAGTTCTTC,CASSPRSASYNEQFF
TRBV10-3,TRBJ1-2,TRBD1,.,TGTGCCATCAGGGATGGACAGGGGTCGCCAGGCTACACCTTC,CAIRDGQGSPGYTF
TRBV19,TRBJ1-1,TRBD1,.,TGTGCCAGTAGTATAGGAAGTAGGACAGGAGCGAACACTGAAGCTTTCTTT,CASSIGSRTGANTEAFF
TRBV5-1,TRBJ2-7,.,.,TGCGCCAGCAGCTTGGAACGGAGCTCCTACGAGCAGTACTTC,CASSLERSSYEQYF
TRBV9,TRBJ1-1,.,.,TGTGCCAGCAGCGTAGGTCCCGGGAATGAAGCTTTCTTT,CASSVGPGNEAFF
TRBV28,TRBJ1-1,.,.,TGTGCCAGCAGTTCACCGGGGACAATCCTTGGTAGAGCTTTCTTT,CASSSPGTILGRAFF
TRBV5-1,TRBJ2-7,TRBD1,.,TGCGCCAGCAGCTTTGCGGGACAGGAAAGCGAGCAGTACTTC,CASSFAGQESEQYF
TRBV5-1,TRBJ1-2,TRBD1,.,TGCGCCAGCAGCTCTACAGGGGTCTATGGCTACACCTTC,CASSSTGVYGYTF
TRBV28,TRBJ1-5,TRBD1,.,TGTGCCAGCACAGAACCGGGACAGTACGGTCAGCCCCAGCATTTT,CASTEPGQYGQPQHF
TRBV7-9,TRBJ1-1,.,once,TGTGCCAGCAGACCGCAGGGGACGAACACTGAAGCTTTCTTT,CASRPQGTNTEAFF
TRBV5-6,TRBJ1-3,.,.,TGTGCCAGCAGCCTCACGGGTGGATTCTCTGGAAACACCATATATTTT,CASSLTGGFSGNTIYF
TRBV7-7,TRBJ2-5,TRBD2,.,TGTGCTAGCAGCCCGACTAGCGGACAAGAGACCCAGTACTTC,CASSPTSGQETQYF
TRBV28,TRBJ2-3,TRBD2,.,TGTGCCAGCGGCCTTCCTAGCGGGACTAGCACAGATACGCAGTATTTT,CASGLPSGTSTDTQYF
TRBV30,TRBJ1-6,.,.,TGTGCCTGGAGGGGAGACGGTCGGAATAATTCACCCCTCCACTTT,CAWRGDGRNNSPLHF
TRBV7-8,TRBJ2-5,.,.,TGTGCCAGCAGCTGGGCTCCAGCCTTATTGGAGACCCAGTACTTC,CASSWAPALLETQYF
TRBV7-9,TRBJ2-5,TRBD2,.,TGTGCCAGCAATCCGGGGACTAGCGGAGTATTGCAAGAGACCCAGTACTTC,CASNPGTSGVLQETQYF